Included here is one TCR beta chain sequence, with context. These data come from a study of blood T cell repertoires in COVID-19. Overall study: Nucleic acid was either cDNA or gDNA, and it came from T cells, B-cell-depleted T cells, or PBMCs.

Authors' analysis steps: The assay estimated nucleated cells by amplifying reference gene primers. TCRdb keeps only in-frame clones here, not all; method: immunoSEQ multiplex PCR. The V and J calls and clone size are taken from that table; D and trimming were inferred from the DNA. This sample carries under 200,000 clones, approximately 90% of them seen once, and the ten largest clones take approximately 0.8%. The CDR3 is made up of 16 amino acids. V trimming: 1 base; J trimming: 5 bases; junction bases outside the gene matches: 4. Germline V gene data show CDR1 as SEHNR and CDR2 as FQNEAQ (reference sequence).

The material sequenced was PBMCs or T cells enriched from blood (not recorded which). This TCR derives from a woman aged 18-29 years who had recovered from COVID-19. The V call is TRBV7-9, the J call TRBJ2-1; 11 nucleotides line up with TRBD2. CDR3 DNA: TGTGCCAGCAGCTTAGGGACTAGCGGGCCTAACAATGAGCAGTTCTTC. It specifies CASSLGTSGPNNEQFF.